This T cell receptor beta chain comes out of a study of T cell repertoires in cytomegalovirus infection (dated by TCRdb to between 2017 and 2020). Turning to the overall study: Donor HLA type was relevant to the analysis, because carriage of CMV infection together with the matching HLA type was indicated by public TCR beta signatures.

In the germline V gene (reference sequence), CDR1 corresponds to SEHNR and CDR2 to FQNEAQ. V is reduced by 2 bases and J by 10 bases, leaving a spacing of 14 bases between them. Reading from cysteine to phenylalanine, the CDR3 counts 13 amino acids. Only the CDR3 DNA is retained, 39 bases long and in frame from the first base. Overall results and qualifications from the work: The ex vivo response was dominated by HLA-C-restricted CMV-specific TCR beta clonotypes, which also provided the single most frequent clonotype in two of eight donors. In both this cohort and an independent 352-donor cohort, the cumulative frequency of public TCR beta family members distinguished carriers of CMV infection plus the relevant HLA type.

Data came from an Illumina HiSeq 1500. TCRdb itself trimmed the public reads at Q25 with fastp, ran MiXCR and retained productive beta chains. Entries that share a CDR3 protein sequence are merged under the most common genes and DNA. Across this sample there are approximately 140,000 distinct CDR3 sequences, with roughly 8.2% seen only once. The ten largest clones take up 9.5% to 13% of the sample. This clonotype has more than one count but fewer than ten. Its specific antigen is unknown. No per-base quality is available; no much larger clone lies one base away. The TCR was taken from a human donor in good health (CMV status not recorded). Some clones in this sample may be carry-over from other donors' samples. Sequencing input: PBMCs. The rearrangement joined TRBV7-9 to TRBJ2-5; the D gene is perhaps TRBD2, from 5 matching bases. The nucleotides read TGTGCCAGCAGCTTAACATATGGGGAGTTCCAGTACTTC. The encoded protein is CASSLTYGEFQYF. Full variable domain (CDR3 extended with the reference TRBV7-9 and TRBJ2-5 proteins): DTGVSQNPRHKITKRGQNVTFRCDPISEHNRLYWYRQTLGQGPEFLTYFQNEAQLEKSRLLSDRFSAERPKGSFSTLEIQRTEQGDSAMYLCASSLTYGEFQYFGPGTRLLVL.